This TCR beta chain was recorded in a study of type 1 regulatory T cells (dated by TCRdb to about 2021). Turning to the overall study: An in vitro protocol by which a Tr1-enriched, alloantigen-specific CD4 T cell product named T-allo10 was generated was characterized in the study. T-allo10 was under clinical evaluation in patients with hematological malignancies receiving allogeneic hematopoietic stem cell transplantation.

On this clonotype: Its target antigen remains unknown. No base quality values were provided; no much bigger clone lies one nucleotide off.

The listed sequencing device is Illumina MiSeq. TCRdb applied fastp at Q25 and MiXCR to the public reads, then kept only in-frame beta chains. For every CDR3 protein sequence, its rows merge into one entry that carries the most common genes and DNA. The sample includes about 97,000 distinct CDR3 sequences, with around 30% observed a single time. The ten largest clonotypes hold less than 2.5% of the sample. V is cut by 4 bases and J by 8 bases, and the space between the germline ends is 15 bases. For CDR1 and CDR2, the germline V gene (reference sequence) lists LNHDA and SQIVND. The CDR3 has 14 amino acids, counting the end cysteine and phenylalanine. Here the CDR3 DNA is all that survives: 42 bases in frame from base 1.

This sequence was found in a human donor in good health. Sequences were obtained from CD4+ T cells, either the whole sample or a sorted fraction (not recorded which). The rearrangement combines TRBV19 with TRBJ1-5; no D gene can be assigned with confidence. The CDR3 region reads CASSTRPSWEPQHF. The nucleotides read TGTGCCAGTAGTACGAGGCCATCCTGGGAGCCCCAGCATTTT.